A selection of T cell receptor beta chains follows, all from one sample in a study of molecular identifiers for immune sequencing clone quantification. One entry per CDR3 protein, called by TCRdb with MiXCR from the PCR reads. Of 100,000 or so distinct CDR3 sequences in the sample, 35% were seen once. The material sequenced was naive CD8+ T cells from blood, with Jurkat cell RNA spiked in. The receptors here all came from a human donor in good health. Some libraries in this study had Jurkat cell RNA spiked in. Both conserved end residues are part of each CDR3. D genes are given only for firm matches. Size values are once, few and many counts, or a class for expanded clones, and some rows have none.

v_call	clone_size	d_call	j_call	cdr3_nt	cdr3_aa
TRBV7-3	.	.	TRBJ2-1	TGTGCCAGCAGCCCCACTGGCTCCTACAATGAGCAGTTCTTC	CASSPTGSYNEQFF
TRBV18	few	.	TRBJ1-5	TGTGCCAGCTCACCAGACACCTATTATAGCAATCAGCCCCAGCATTTT	CASSPDTYYSNQPQHF
TRBV12-3/TRBV12-4	.	.	TRBJ2-1	TGTGCCAGCAGTCCAAGCTCCTACATTGAGCAGTTCTTC	CASSPSSYIEQFF
TRBV7-9	.	TRBD1	TRBJ1-4	TGTGCCAGCAGCGGCCCCGGGACAGGGGTCGAAAAACTGTTTTTT	CASSGPGTGVEKLFF
TRBV13	.	.	TRBJ2-5	TGTGCCAGCAGCCCAAGGGAGAGGGTAGAGCAAGAGACCCAGTACTTC	CASSPRERVEQETQYF
TRBV27	.	TRBD1	TRBJ2-7	TGTGCCAGCAGTTTACAAACAGGGGTCGAGCAGTACTTC	CASSLQTGVEQYF
TRBV28	few	.	TRBJ2-5	TGTGCCAGCACTCATCGAGACTGGGGGCAAGAGACCCAGTACTTC	CASTHRDWGQETQYF
TRBV12-3/TRBV12-4	few	.	TRBJ2-7	TGTGCCAGCAGTTTTATGTCGCACGAGCAGTACTTC	CASSFMSHEQYF
TRBV28	few	TRBD2	TRBJ2-7	TGTGCCAGCAGGCTCCCTGGGGGAGGGTTCGAGCAGTACTTC	CASRLPGGGFEQYF
TRBV5-4	.	.	TRBJ2-5	TGTGCCAGCGGGGCCCGAGGGCAAGAGACCCAGTACTTC	CASGARGQETQYF
TRBV20-1	.	.	TRBJ1-5	TGCAGTGCTGCAGGGAATCAGCCCCAGCATTTT	CSAAGNQPQHF
TRBV6-2/TRBV6-3	few	.	TRBJ2-2	TGTGCCACCGTCCGGGCCCCTTCGACAGCGCGCGCCGGGGAGCTGTTTTTT	CATVRAPSTARAGELFF
TRBV7-9	.	.	TRBJ2-7	TGTGCCAGCAGCTTTGAGGGTCGGGAGCAGTACTTC	CASSFEGREQYF
TRBV29-1	few	.	TRBJ1-1	TGCAGCGTTGAAGGGGGGAACACTGAAGCTTTCTTT	CSVEGGNTEAFF
TRBV7-9	few	.	TRBJ2-7	TGTGCCAGCAGCCCCTCCCCGGGCACGTACGAGCAGTACTTC	CASSPSPGTYEQYF
TRBV12-3/TRBV12-4	.	.	TRBJ2-5	TGTGCCAGCAATCTTGCCCCGCGCGAGACCCAGTACTTC	CASNLAPRETQYF
TRBV28	many	.	TRBJ1-5	TGTGCCAGCACCCTCGGACCCCCCTCAGGGTGGGGTCAGCCCCAGCATTTT	CASTLGPPSGWGQPQHF
TRBV7-9	many	.	TRBJ2-2	TGTGCCAGCAGCTTAGGACTAGTCCCCGGGGAGCTGTTTTTT	CASSLGLVPGELFF
TRBV12-3/TRBV12-4	few	.	TRBJ2-6	TGTGCCGAAGGAGGGCAAGGCGGGGCCAACGTCCTGACTTTC	CAEGGQGGANVLTF
TRBV5-3	few	TRBD2	TRBJ2-1	TGTGCCAGCAGCTTGTCCAGCGGGAGGAATGAGCAGTTCTTC	CASSLSSGRNEQFF
TRBV12-3/TRBV12-4	few	.	TRBJ2-1	TGTGCCAGCAGTTTGCTGGGAAGGGATGAGCAGTTCTTC	CASSLLGRDEQFF
TRBV25-1	.	TRBD2	TRBJ2-3	TGTGCCAGCAGCGGGCCGACCTCCCGCGGACTAGCGGGAGTAGGAGATACGCAGTATTTT	CASSGPTSRGLAGVGDTQYF
TRBV13	.	.	TRBJ2-3	TGTGCCAGCAGCTTCACCGGGACACCGACAGATACGCAGTATTTT	CASSFTGTPTDTQYF
TRBV12-3/TRBV12-4	many	TRBD1	TRBJ1-5	TGTGCCAGCAGCTCCGACAGGGAGAATCAGCCCCAGCATTTT	CASSSDRENQPQHF
TRBV7-8	few	.	TRBJ2-2	TGTGCCAGCAGTATGAACACCGGGGAGCTGTTTTTT	CASSMNTGELFF
TRBV28	.	TRBD1	TRBJ1-2	TGTGCCAGCAAGGAGTGGGGACAGGGGATGGATGGCTACACCTTC	CASKEWGQGMDGYTF
TRBV7-8	.	.	TRBJ2-7	TGTGCCAGCAGCTTGTATGTCGCCTACGAGCAGTACTTC	CASSLYVAYEQYF
TRBV9	few	TRBD2	TRBJ2-3	TGTGCCAGCAGCGTGACGAGCGGGAGCGCAGATACGCAGTATTTT	CASSVTSGSADTQYF
TRBV6-2/TRBV6-3	many	TRBD2	TRBJ2-5	TGTGCCAGCAGTTACGTTGCGGGAGCGGGGGAGACCCAGTACTTC	CASSYVAGAGETQYF